This T cell receptor beta chain comes out of a study of T cells after yellow fever vaccination. The study's findings and limits: The booster response re-showed most primary clones: around 97% CD4, around 85% CD8.

For this clonotype: Its specificity is not known.

Germline CDR1 is DFQATT and CDR2 is SNEGSKA (reference sequence). The CDR3 contains 14 residues. Deletions cut 5 bases from V and 1 base from J, with 12 bases between. The study made its TCR cDNA through 5'RACE template switching. That step introduced a universal primer site along with UMIs. TCRdb called the 5' RACE reads again in MiXCR, with one record for every CDR3 protein. This sample carries 610,000 or so distinct CDR3 sequences, roughly an eighth of them seen once, and the ten largest clones take about 15%. Sequences were derived from PBMCs, sampled on the day of the yellow fever booster vaccination. This chain connects TRBV20-1 to TRBJ2-4; the D gene is possibly TRBD2 (7 bases). This TCR derives from a man aged 25 to 40 who received the YFV17D yellow fever vaccine. CDR3 in DNA: TGCAGTGCTCATGGGGGGGCCGCCAAAAACATTCAGTACTTC. Translation gives CSAHGGAAKNIQYF.